The 19 T cell receptor beta chains below all came from one sample that was sequenced in a study of T cell responses to AZD1222 COVID-19 vaccine (dated by TCRdb to the early 2020s). According to the study, the label for this sample's time point signals: baseline before first vaccination. Libraries were made using the immunoSEQ multiplex PCR assay. Held by TCRdb, this immuneACCESS table contains in-frame sequences only and omits some clones. Under half of the omission traces to an unresolved V gene where checked; the cause of the rest is unknown. The sample table lists under 150,000 clones, around 93% of them with a count of one. Around 5.4% of the sample lies in the top ten. The input for sequencing was peripheral blood, taken on day 0 of AZD1222 vaccination. The receptors here all came from an adult in good health.

The chain has TRBV7-9 and TRBJ2-4; D unclear. Germline CDR1 reads SEHNR; CDR2 reads FQNEAQ (reference sequence). The CDR3 sequence is 12 residues long. The V gene lost 3 bases and the J gene lost 9 bases, with 9 bases spanning the gap. This chain's CDR3 is CASSLNAAIQYF. The DNA of the CDR3 is TGTGCCAGCAGCTTGAACGCGGCCATTCAGTACTTC.

V is TRBV7-6 and J is TRBJ2-3; 13 bases align to TRBD2. The J segment lost 0 bases and the V segment lost 6 bases, leaving 6 bases of the junction unmatched. The germline V gene has CDR1 SGHVS and CDR2 FNYEAQ. The CDR3 is 17 residues long. The CDR3 bases are TGTGCCAGCAGTCGGACTAGCGGGGGCCGTAGCACAGATACGCAGTATTTT. It yields the protein CASSRTSGGRSTDTQYF.

V usage is TRBV29-1 and J usage is TRBJ1-1; D remains unclear. There are 14 residues in the CDR3. Looked up from germline, CDR1 is SQVTM and CDR2 is ANQGSEA. V was clipped by 5 bases and J by 6 bases, with 19 bases between them. In DNA form, the CDR3 reads TGCAGCGTTCATTCCGGCACGTGGACCGCTGAAGCTTTCTTT. This encodes CSVHSGTWTAEAFF.

The chain recombines TRBV3-1 (or the pseudogene TRBV3-2) with TRBJ1-5; D is possibly TRBD1 (5 bases). CDR3 length equals 15 residues. The V and J ends lost 0 bases and 5 bases respectively, with 11 bases between them. Germline lookup yields CDR1 LGHDT and CDR2 YNNKEL (reference sequence). The CDR3 DNA reads as TGTGCCAGCAGCCAAGATCGGGGCAGCCATCAGCCCCAGCATTTT. Translated: CASSQDRGSHQPQHF.

The chain joins TRBV25-1 to TRBJ2-5, with 7 bases aligning to TRBD1. The trim removed 3 bases at V and 5 bases at J, leaving 9 bases unmatched. In germline, CDR1 is MGHDK, CDR2 SYGVNS. CDR3 length: 15 amino acids. The CDR3 bases are TGTGCCAGCAGTGAGGACCGTAGCAGGGGGGAGACCCAGTACTTC. This codes for CASSEDRSRGETQYF.

This chain links TRBV29-1 with TRBJ1-5, with D possibly TRBD1 on 6 matching bases. The CDR3 extends over 13 amino acids. With 5 bases removed from V and 3 bases from J, the gap between germline ends came to 11 bases. Germline V gene sequence: CDR1 SQVTM, CDR2 ANQGSEA. In DNA form, the CDR3 reads TGCAGCGTTCTACAGGGAATCAATCAGCCCCAGCATTTT. Protein sequence: CSVLQGINQPQHF.

This clone was seen a single time. The chain is built from TRBV11-2 and TRBJ2-7; 10 bases are shared with TRBD1. Looked up from germline, CDR1 is SGHAT and CDR2 is FQNNGV. This CDR3 spans 14 amino acids. The V and J ends lost 4 bases and 5 bases, in that order; junction bases with no gene match: 5. The CDR3 spells CASSSTGTGDEQYF. CDR3 coding DNA: TGTGCCAGCAGCTCAACCGGGACAGGGGACGAGCAGTACTTC.

The table lists this clone with a count of one. The rearrangement joins TRBV7-8 to TRBJ2-3; 8 nucleotides align to TRBD2. V was clipped by 0 bases and J by 4 bases; unmatched bases: 0. The CDR3 has 14 amino acids. Germline lookup yields CDR1 SGHVS and CDR2 FQNEAQ. CDR3 loop: CASSLALAADTQYF. In nucleotides, the CDR3 is TGTGCCAGCAGCTTAGCACTAGCGGCAGATACGCAGTATTTT.

The CDR3 DNA sequence: TGTGCCAGCAGCTGGACTAGCGGGAGTTCCTACGAGCAGTACTTC. This sequence encodes CASSWTSGSSYEQYF. V is TRBV7-2 and J is TRBJ2-7; 13 bases match TRBD2. This CDR3 spans 15 amino acids. CDR1 SGHTA and CDR2 FQGNSA come from the germline V gene. Trimming cost V 4 bases and J 1 base; bases outside gene matches: 1.

This chain joins TRBV27 and TRBJ2-5, with no clear D. Per germline, CDR1 MNHEY and CDR2 SMNVEV (reference sequence). The CDR3 consists of 11 residues. V lost 7 bases, J lost 7 bases, and 10 bases lay in between. CDR3 in DNA: TGTGCCAGCACTCATCTAGGGACCCAGTACTTC. Its protein is CASTHLGTQYF.

The chain combines TRBV7-9 with TRBJ1-5, with D perhaps matching TRBD1 (6 bases). Germline V gives CDR1 SEHNR, CDR2 FQNEAQ (reference sequence). The V end lost 1 base, the J end lost 4 bases, and 11 bases lay between the germline ends. The CDR3 sequence is 15 residues long. CDR3 residues: CASSLDGQRNQPQHF. In DNA form, the CDR3 reads TGTGCCAGCAGCTTAGATGGACAGAGGAATCAGCCCCAGCATTTT. The variable domain in full, with the rest retrieved from reference TRBV7-9 and TRBJ1-5, is DTGVSQNPRHKITKRGQNVTFRCDPISEHNRLYWYRQTLGQGPEFLTYFQNEAQLEKSRLLSDRFSAERPKGSFSTLEIQRTEQGDSAMYLCASSLDGQRNQPQHFGDGTRLSIL.

This chain links TRBV27 with TRBJ2-5; D possibly corresponds to TRBD1 (6 bases). The CDR3 totals 16 residues. Germline CDR1 is MNHEY and CDR2 is SMNVEV (reference sequence). Trimming left V 4 bases short and J 1 base short, with 16 bases between. CDR3 nucleotides: TGTGCCAGCAGTTACCGGCAACAGGGTTCCCAAGAGACCCAGTACTTC. Translating gives CASSYRQQGSQETQYF.

This rearrangement joins TRBV5-1 to TRBJ2-1, with 9 bases aligning to TRBD2. This CDR3 is 16 amino acids long. Germline V gives CDR1 SGHRS, CDR2 YFSETQ. The V segment lost 2 bases and the J segment 6 bases; nucleotides outside the gene matches: 9. The CDR3 bases are TGCGCCAGCAGCTTACCCGGGACTAGCTTGGGCAATGAGCAGTTCTTC. It yields the protein CASSLPGTSLGNEQFF.

The chain has TRBV30 and TRBJ1-1; no definite D call. CDR1 and CDR2 (germline): GTSNPN, SVGIG (reference sequence). V was shortened by 5 bases and J by 2 bases, with 12 bases between the two germline ends. The CDR3 totals 13 residues. DNA for the CDR3: TGTGCCTGGTCCGGACGCTCCAACACTGAAGCTTTCTTT. It is translated as CAWSGRSNTEAFF.

The chain employs TRBV2 and TRBJ1-1, with no clear D. Trimming took off 5 bases at V and 5 bases at J, with 12 bases between the two ends. Germline V CDR1 and CDR2: SNHLY, FYNNEI. CDR3 length: 13 residues. The CDR3 sequence: CASSRGKETEAFF. CDR3 DNA: TGTGCCAGCAGTCGCGGGAAGGAAACTGAAGCTTTCTTT.

The chain combines TRBV18 with TRBJ2-1; 7 nucleotides match TRBD1. The V segment lost 4 bases and the J segment 0 bases; nucleotides outside the gene matches: 6. CDR1 KGHSH and CDR2 LQKENI come from the germline V gene. The CDR3 runs to 16 residues. CDR3 nucleotides: TGTGCCAGCTCACGACCACAGGGGTCCTCCTACAATGAGCAGTTCTTC. As protein: CASSRPQGSSYNEQFF.

The J gene is TRBJ1-1, the V gene TRBV30, with a tentative D call TRBD1 (6 bases). Germline V gives CDR1 GTSNPN, CDR2 SVGIG (reference sequence). This CDR3 comprises 15 residues. V gave up 3 bases and J gave up 0 bases, with 14 bases separating them. The CDR3 nucleotides read TGTGCCTGGAGCCCAGATCGGACAGTGAACACTGAAGCTTTCTTT. Encoded protein: CAWSPDRTVNTEAFF.

The chain is built from TRBV6-5 and TRBJ1-2; 7 positions agree with TRBD1. The CDR3 has 14 residues. Germline V gene sequence: CDR1 MNHEY, CDR2 SVGAGI. J lost 0 bases, V lost 6 bases, and 4 bases had no gene match. CDR3 protein: CASRDTGANYGYTF. CDR3 bases: TGTGCCAGCAGGGACACAGGGGCTAACTATGGCTACACCTTC.

The V and J genes are TRBV4-1 and TRBJ1-1; D unclear. Germline loops: CDR1 MGHRA, CDR2 YSYEKL. CDR3 size: 16 residues. V gave up 0 bases and J gave up 0 bases, with 11 bases separating them. DNA of the CDR3: TGCGCCAGCAGCCAAGAACAAGGAGGCTTGAACACTGAAGCTTTCTTT. Its protein is CASSQEQGGLNTEAFF.